The source of this T cell receptor beta chain is a study of shared clonotypes between healthy human individuals. Using approximately 200 ng DNA, 30,000 or so T cell genomes, the sorted-subset replicate PCRs were run. TCRdb's copy holds only in-frame clones and misses some; the assay was immunoSEQ multiplex PCR. The sample includes about 600,000 clones, around 95% seen only once; the top ten take about 0.11%. CD45RO-negative CD8 cells positively selected for CCR7 made up the naive population, which excluded terminally differentiated effector memory CD45RA+ cells. In the case of this clone: What it binds is not known.

Study-level results: Compared with clonotypes that all four donors shared, non-shared clonotypes had lower generation probabilities.

The V gene lost 2 bases and the J gene lost 3 bases, with 11 bases spanning the gap. Germline assignment: CDR1 SEHNR and CDR2 FQNEAQ (reference sequence). The CDR3 has 14 residues. The sample taken for sequencing was naive CD8+ T cells sorted from blood. The chain employs TRBV7-9 and TRBJ2-7, with D maybe TRBD1 (5 bases). This receptor was taken from a woman in her 30s in good health. Here the CDR3 DNA reads TGTGCCAGCAGCTTATCAGGGAACTACTACGAGCAGTACTTC. Its protein product is CASSLSGNYYEQYF.